This T cell receptor (beta chain) was captured in a study of patients and donors after allogeneic stem cell transplantation. TCRdb ran MiXCR on the RT-PCR reads and lists one entry per CDR3 protein. This sample has approximately 170,000 distinct CDR3 sequences, with more than 20% found just once. The clonotype was recovered from a human donor who was either an allogeneic HSCT recipient or a stem cell or donor lymphocyte infusion donor (not recorded which). It is not recorded whose cells these are; they may come from a transplant donor. Sequencing was done on a sample of blood, either unsorted or a sorted T cell fraction (not recorded which).

CDR3: CSARGLPSGNTDTQYF. For the CDR3, the DNA is TGCAGTGCTAGAGGCTTGCCTAGCGGGAACACAGATACGCAGTATTTT. This chain joins TRBV20-1 and TRBJ2-3; 9 bases fit TRBD2. Germline lookup yields CDR1 DFQATT and CDR2 SNEGSKA (reference sequence). The CDR3 sequence is 16 residues long. V dropped 1 base and J dropped 2; count of bases not matched to a gene: 7.